One T cell receptor (beta chain) is described in this entry. This CDR3 contains 14 residues. The V end was cut by 6 bases, the J end by 1 base, with 13 bases between. Germline CDR1 MNHEY, CDR2 SVGAGI. The sample originates from a study of technical replicates of blood from several donors. Assay used: immunoSEQ multiplex PCR; TCRdb lists only in-frame clones, some missing. This sample has 75,000 to 95,000 clones, with roughly 94% found just once. The sequencing sample was made of T cells isolated from PBMCs. The J gene is TRBJ2-7, the V gene TRBV6-5; TRBD1 is a possible D gene (6 bases). The source of this sequence is a human donor in good health. Here the CDR3 reads CASRRGQLSYEQYF. In DNA form, the CDR3 reads TGTGCCAGCAGAAGAGGACAGTTATCCTACGAGCAGTACTTC.